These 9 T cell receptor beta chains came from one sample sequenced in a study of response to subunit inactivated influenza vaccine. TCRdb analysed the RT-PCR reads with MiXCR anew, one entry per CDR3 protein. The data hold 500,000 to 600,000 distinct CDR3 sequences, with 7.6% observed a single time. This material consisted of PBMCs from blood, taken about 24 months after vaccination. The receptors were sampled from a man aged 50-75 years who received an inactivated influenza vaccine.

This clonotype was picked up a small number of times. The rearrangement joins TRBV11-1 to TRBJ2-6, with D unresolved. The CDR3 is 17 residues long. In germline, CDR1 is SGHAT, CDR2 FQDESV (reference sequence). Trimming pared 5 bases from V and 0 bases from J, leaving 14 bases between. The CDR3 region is CASSPKGERSGANVLTF. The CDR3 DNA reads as TGTGCCAGCAGCCCCAAGGGTGAGCGCTCTGGGGCCAACGTCCTGACTTTC. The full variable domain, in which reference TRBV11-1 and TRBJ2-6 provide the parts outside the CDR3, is EAEVAQSPRYKITEKSQAVAFWCDPISGHATLYWYRQILGQGPELLVQFQDESVVDDSQLPKDRFSAERLKGVDSTLKIQPAELGDSAMYLCASSPKGERSGANVLTFGAGSRLTVL.

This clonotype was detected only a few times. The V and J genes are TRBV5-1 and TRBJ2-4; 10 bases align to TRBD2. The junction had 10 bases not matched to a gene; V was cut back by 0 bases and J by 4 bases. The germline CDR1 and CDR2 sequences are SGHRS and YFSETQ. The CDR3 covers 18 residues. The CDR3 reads CASSLGQSGRGMKNIQYF. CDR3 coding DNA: TGCGCCAGCAGCTTGGGGCAAAGCGGGAGGGGGATGAAAAACATTCAGTACTTC.

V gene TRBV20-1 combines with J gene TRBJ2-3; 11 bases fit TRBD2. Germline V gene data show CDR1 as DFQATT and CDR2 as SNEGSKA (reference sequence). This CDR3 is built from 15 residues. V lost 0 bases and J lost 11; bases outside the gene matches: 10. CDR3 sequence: CSAREGTSGGLGQYF. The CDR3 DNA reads TGCAGTGCTAGAGAAGGGACTAGCGGAGGGCTGGGGCAGTATTTT.

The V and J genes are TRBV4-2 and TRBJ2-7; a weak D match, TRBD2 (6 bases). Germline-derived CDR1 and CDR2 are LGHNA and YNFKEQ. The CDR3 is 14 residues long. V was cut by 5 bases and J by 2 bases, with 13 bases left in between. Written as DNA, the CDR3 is TGTGCCAGCAGCTCAGAGGGACTTACCTACGAGCAGTACTTC. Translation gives CASSSEGLTYEQYF.

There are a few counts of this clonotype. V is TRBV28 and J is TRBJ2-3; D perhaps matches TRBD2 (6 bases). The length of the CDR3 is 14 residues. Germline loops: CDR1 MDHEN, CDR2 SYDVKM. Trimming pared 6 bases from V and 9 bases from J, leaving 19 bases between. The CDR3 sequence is CASRQTLVAATQYF. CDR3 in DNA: TGTGCCAGCAGACAAACCCTTGTAGCGGCAACGCAGTATTTT.

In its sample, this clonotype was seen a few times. The CDR3 DNA reads TGCAGTGCTAGATTTCGATCAGCCGGGACCGCGGGTGGCGAGCAGTACTTC. Amino acids: CSARFRSAGTAGGEQYF. This chain links TRBV20-1 with TRBJ2-7; tentatively, D is TRBD1 or TRBD2 (5 bases each). The CDR3 is made up of 17 amino acids. V lost 2 bases, J lost 6 bases, and 26 bases lay in between. The germline V gene has CDR1 DFQATT and CDR2 SNEGSKA (reference sequence).

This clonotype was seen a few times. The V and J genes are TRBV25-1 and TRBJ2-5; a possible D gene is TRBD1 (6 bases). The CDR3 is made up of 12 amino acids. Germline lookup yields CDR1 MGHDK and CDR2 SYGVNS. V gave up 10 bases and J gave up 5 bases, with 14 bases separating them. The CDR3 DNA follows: TGTGCCACCCTAACAGGGTTGGAGACCCAGTACTTC. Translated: CATLTGLETQYF.

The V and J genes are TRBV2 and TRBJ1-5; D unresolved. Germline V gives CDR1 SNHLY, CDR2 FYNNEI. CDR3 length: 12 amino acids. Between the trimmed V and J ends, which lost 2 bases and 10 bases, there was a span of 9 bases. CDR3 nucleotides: TGTGCCAGCAGTGAACCCCCCGGCCCCCAGCATTTT. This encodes CASSEPPGPQHF.

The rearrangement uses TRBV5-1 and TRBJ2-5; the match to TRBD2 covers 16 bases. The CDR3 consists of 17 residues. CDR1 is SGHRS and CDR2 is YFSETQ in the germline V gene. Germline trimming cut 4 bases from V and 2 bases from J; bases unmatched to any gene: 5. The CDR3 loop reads CASSPGLAGGYQETQYF. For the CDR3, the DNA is TGCGCCAGCAGCCCGGGACTAGCGGGAGGGTATCAAGAGACCCAGTACTTC.